This T cell receptor (beta chain) was profiled in a study of cytomegalovirus exposure and HLA in healthy donors. The data were produced by immunoSEQ multiplex PCR, yet TCRdb's version contains in-frame clones alone and is incomplete. The sample yields about 330,000 clones, 70% to 90% seen once. V gave up 5 bases and J gave up 4 bases; unmatched junction bases: 15. Germline CDR1 is SGHTA and CDR2 is FQGNSA. The CDR3 covers 17 residues. About this clone: Its antigen is as yet unknown.

Findings of the study overall: Reportedly, cytomegalovirus status was diagnosed with high sensitivity and specificity. One later analysis, an examination of the 100 to 150 validation repertoires, found that first-cohort TCR clusters tended to co-occur in them.

This receptor was taken from a woman in her late teens or twenties in good health and CMV-seronegative. What was sequenced was PBMCs. The V call is TRBV7-2, the J call TRBJ2-3; 7 nucleotides agree with TRBD2. In DNA, the CDR3 is TGTGCCAGCAGCCATCGATCGGGGGAGGGCATCGCAGATACGCAGTATTTT. Its protein product is CASSHRSGEGIADTQYF.